The 27 T cell receptor beta chains below were found in one sample sequenced in a study of cytotoxic CD8 clonotypes in ibrutinib-treated CLL. The table came from immunoSEQ multiplex PCR; TCRdb's copy has only in-frame clones and leaves some out. The sample has 40,000 to 55,000 clones, around four fifths seen once. Source: PBMCs, taken after 24 months of ibrutinib treatment. The receptors were sampled from a human donor with chronic lymphocytic leukemia.

V and J are TRBV12-5 and TRBJ2-3; D is unclear. This CDR3 spans 15 amino acids. Looked up from germline, CDR1 is LGHNT and CDR2 is FRNRAP. Trimming took off 1 base at V and 0 bases at J, with 8 bases between the two ends. The CDR3 bases are TGTGCTAGTGGTTTGGACTCGACTAGCACAGATACGCAGTATTTT. As protein: CASGLDSTSTDTQYF.

In this sample, this clone turned up a few times. V is TRBV4-2 and J is TRBJ2-7; D may match TRBD1 or TRBD2 (5 bases each). V gave up 1 base and J gave up 3 bases, with 19 bases separating them. The CDR3 totals 17 residues. The V gene's germline CDR1 is LGHNA and CDR2 YNFKEQ. The CDR3 loop is CASSQAGTFGGSYEQYF. The CDR3, as DNA: TGTGCCAGCAGCCAAGCCGGGACCTTCGGTGGGAGCTACGAGCAGTACTTC.

V and J are TRBV5-1 and TRBJ2-7; TRBD2 matches at 7 bases. The germline V gene encodes CDR1 SGHRS and CDR2 YFSETQ. CDR3 length: 14 residues. V trimming: 0 bases; J trimming: 3 bases; junction bases outside the gene matches: 3. Written as DNA, the CDR3 is TGCGCCAGCAGCTTGGCAGGGAGGGTCTACGAGCAGTACTTC. It encodes CASSLAGRVYEQYF.

The V gene is TRBV6-5, the J gene TRBJ2-5; D is unresolved. Per the germline V gene, CDR1 is MNHEY and CDR2 is SVGAGI. V shed 2 bases and J shed 0 bases, with 4 bases lying between them. This CDR3 is built from 13 residues. The CDR3 is CASSYENQETQYF. The CDR3, as DNA: TGTGCCAGCAGTTACGAGAACCAAGAGACCCAGTACTTC.

The genes are TRBV7-9 and TRBJ1-2, with TRBD1 matching 7 bases. The germline V gene encodes CDR1 SEHNR and CDR2 FQNEAQ (reference sequence). V lost 5 bases, J lost 9 bases, and 18 bases stayed unmatched. CDR3 length: 16 residues. For the CDR3, the DNA is TGTGCCAGCAGCACAGAGGAAGACAGGGTCGTTGGGAGCTACACCTTC. It codes for CASSTEEDRVVGSYTF.

The chain uses TRBV27 and TRBJ2-4; D not certain. Germline V CDR1 and CDR2: MNHEY, SMNVEV (reference sequence). The CDR3 spans 15 residues. V dropped 0 bases and J dropped 4 bases, with 10 bases sitting between them. CDR3 sequence: CASSLSLQMKNIQYF. In DNA form, the CDR3 reads TGTGCCAGCAGTTTATCACTACAGATGAAAAACATTCAGTACTTC.

The chain's CDR3 is CASSPSGKREQYF. CDR3 in DNA: TGTGCCAGCAGCCCTAGCGGCAAAAGGGAGCAGTACTTC. The rearrangement uses TRBV9 and TRBJ2-7; 7 bases agree with TRBD2. This CDR3 is built from 13 residues. Germline V gene data show CDR1 as SGDLS and CDR2 as YYNGEE. V lost 4 bases to trimming and J lost 7 bases; unmatched junction nucleotides: 8.

The chain is built from TRBV12-5 and TRBJ2-5, with TRBD2 matching over 9 bases. CDR1 and CDR2 from the germline V gene are LGHNT and FRNRAP. The ends lost 6 bases at V and 9 bases at J; junction bases unmatched: 8. The CDR3 covers 13 residues. CDR3 bases: TGTGCTAGTGGGAGACTAGCGGAGGAGGCCCAGTACTTC. Protein sequence: CASGRLAEEAQYF. The complete variable domain, with remaining parts taken from reference TRBV12-5 and TRBJ2-5, reads DARVTQTPRHKVTEMGQEVTMRCQPILGHNTVFWYRQTMMQGLELLAYFRNRAPLDDSGMPKDRFSAEMPDATLATLKIQPSEPRDSAVYFCASGRLAEEAQYFGPGTRLLVL.

This chain links TRBV5-4 with TRBJ1-2; D unresolved. Trimming removed 0 bases from V and 3 bases from J, with 6 bases in between. There are 13 residues in the CDR3. Germline CDR1 is SGHNT and CDR2 is YYREEE (reference sequence). CDR3 sequence: CASSLDRDYGYTF. As DNA, the CDR3 is TGTGCCAGCAGCTTGGACAGAGACTATGGCTACACCTTC.

This chain links TRBV5-1 with TRBJ1-1; a weak D match, TRBD1 (6 bases). With 7 bases removed from V and 3 bases from J, the gap between germline ends came to 13 bases. The CDR3 sequence is 13 residues long. From germline, CDR1 is SGHRS and CDR2 YFSETQ. CDR3 nucleotides: TGCGCCAGCCACAGAAAGGGGGACACTGAAGCTTTCTTT. Translating it yields CASHRKGDTEAFF.

This chain's CDR3 is CASGRLPRSSDPYNEQFF. The CDR3 region has the DNA TGTGCCAGTGGCCGCCTGCCTAGGTCTAGCGACCCCTACAATGAGCAGTTCTTC. The genes are TRBV28 and TRBJ2-1; possibly TRBD2 for D (6 bases). The CDR3 is 18 residues long. Germline lookup yields CDR1 MDHEN and CDR2 SYDVKM. V was shortened by 9 bases and J by 2 bases, with 26 bases between the two germline ends.

V is TRBV2 and J is TRBJ1-5; no definite D call. Germline CDR1 and CDR2: SNHLY and FYNNEI. This CDR3 spans 13 amino acids. Trimming shortened V by 2 bases and J by 7 bases, and 9 bases separated the two germline ends. CDR3 in DNA: TGTGCCAGCAGTGAAATTATAACCCAGCCCCAGCATTTT. Protein: CASSEIITQPQHF.

This clone was seen a handful of times. The chain employs TRBV28 and TRBJ2-4, with TRBD1 matching over 9 bases. Germline trimming cut 5 bases from V and 9 bases from J; bases unmatched to any gene: 5. This CDR3 spans 13 amino acids. Germline V gives CDR1 MDHEN, CDR2 SYDVKM. The CDR3 region has the DNA TGTGCCAGCAGTCCCGGGACAGGGTTCATTCAGTACTTC. Encoded protein: CASSPGTGFIQYF.

The sample holds one count of this clone. This sequence joins TRBV4-1 and TRBJ1-3; 8 nucleotides line up with TRBD1. V was clipped by 4 bases and J by 0 bases; unmatched bases: 5. Per germline, CDR1 MGHRA and CDR2 YSYEKL. This CDR3 is built from 16 residues. The CDR3 DNA follows: TGCGCCAGCAGCCTCTCGGACAGGGACTCTGGAAACACCATATATTTT. Residues: CASSLSDRDSGNTIYF.

This clone has just one count. This chain uses TRBV27 with TRBJ2-7, with TRBD2 matching over 7 bases. The CDR3 consists of 14 residues. J was trimmed by 2 bases and V by 3 bases; bases with no gene match: 4. Germline CDR1 MNHEY, CDR2 SMNVEV (reference sequence). This chain's CDR3 is CASSFDGRAYEQYF. The DNA for the CDR3 is TGTGCCAGCAGTTTTGATGGGAGGGCCTACGAGCAGTACTTC.

The chain uses TRBV28 and TRBJ2-7, with unresolved D. Germline assignment: CDR1 MDHEN and CDR2 SYDVKM. Trimming stripped 3 bases from V and 0 bases from J, with 9 bases between. This CDR3 is built from 14 residues. CDR3 coding DNA: TGTGCCAGCAGTTTCGGTCGCCTCTCCTACGAGCAGTACTTC. Residues: CASSFGRLSYEQYF.

This chain connects TRBV19 to TRBJ2-2, with 9 bases aligning to TRBD2. Germline values: CDR1 LNHDA, CDR2 SQIVND (reference sequence). V lost 0 bases to trimming and J lost 3 bases; unmatched junction nucleotides: 5. The CDR3 is 17 residues long. CDR3 loop: CASSIDFGGGDTGELFF. DNA for the CDR3: TGTGCCAGTAGTATAGATTTTGGCGGGGGGGACACCGGGGAGCTGTTTTTT.

J is TRBJ1-2 and V is TRBV13, with TRBD1 matching over 9 bases. V lost 5 bases, J lost 4 bases, and 11 bases stayed unmatched. Germline values: CDR1 PRHDT, CDR2 FYEKMQ (reference sequence). The CDR3 runs to 16 residues. In DNA, the CDR3 is TGTGCCAGCAGCGATACAGGGGGCGAGGGTGGCTATGGCTACACCTTC. This sequence encodes CASSDTGGEGGYGYTF.

This rearrangement joins TRBV21-1 to TRBJ2-5. TRBV21-1 is a documented pseudogene. The CDR3 sequence is 15 residues long. The CDR3 region has the DNA TGTGCCAGCAGCAAATCCCCGGGCCCGCAAGAGACCCAGTACTTC. Translated: CASSKSPGPQETQYF.

CDR3 sequence (DNA): TGTGCCAGCAGCTTGCTTTTGGAGGGGGCGCGTTACGAGCAGTACTTC. This encodes CASSLLLEGARYEQYF. The rearrangement uses TRBV5-4 and TRBJ2-7; weak D call: TRBD1 (7 bases). The CDR3 has 16 residues. Germline V lookup: CDR1 SGHNT, CDR2 YYREEE (reference sequence). V was pared by 1 base and J by 4 bases, with 18 bases between.

Written as DNA, the CDR3 is TGCAGCGTTCAGCGACAGACCTACAATGAGCAGTTCTTC. Encoded protein: CSVQRQTYNEQFF. This sequence joins TRBV29-1 and TRBJ2-1, with a possible D match to TRBD1 (5 bases). The germline V gene encodes CDR1 SQVTM and CDR2 ANQGSEA. V shed 5 bases and J shed 2 bases, with 10 bases lying between them. CDR3 length equals 13 residues.

The J gene is TRBJ1-2, the V gene TRBV5-4, with D maybe TRBD1 (5 bases). The CDR3 is 13 residues long. From germline, CDR1 is SGHNT and CDR2 YYREEE (reference sequence). V was cut by 2 bases and J by 5 bases, with 10 bases left in between. The CDR3 DNA reads TGTGCCAGCAGCTTCGGGACTACTTATGGCTACACCTTC. Translating gives CASSFGTTYGYTF.

This clone was detected only once. The J gene is TRBJ2-3, the V gene TRBV11-2; the D is unclear. The CDR3 contains 14 residues. V was trimmed by 5 bases and J by 3 bases, leaving 12 bases between them. The germline CDR1 and CDR2 sequences are SGHAT and FQNNGV. CDR3 protein: CASSTTDGTDTQYF. In nucleotides, the CDR3 is TGTGCCAGCAGCACGACCGACGGGACAGATACGCAGTATTTT.

The J gene is TRBJ2-2, the V gene TRBV11-2; D unclear. Trimming stripped 1 base from V and 7 bases from J, with 13 bases between. The germline CDR1 and CDR2 sequences are SGHAT and FQNNGV. This CDR3 comprises 15 residues. The CDR3 loop reads CASSLGALRNGELFF. The CDR3 DNA sequence: TGTGCCAGCAGCTTAGGCGCACTCCGAAACGGGGAGCTGTTTTTT.

The V gene is TRBV28, the J gene TRBJ1-2; tentative D call: TRBD1 (5 bases). V lost 2 bases to trimming and J lost 3 bases, with 22 bases between them. CDR1 MDHEN and CDR2 SYDVKM come from the germline V gene. This CDR3 is 18 amino acids long. CDR3 in amino acids: CASSLTAGGEGIYYGYTF. CDR3 nucleotide sequence: TGTGCCAGCAGTTTAACCGCAGGTGGGGAGGGGATCTACTATGGCTACACCTTC.

V gene TRBV7-2 combines with J gene TRBJ1-2; 7 bases are a match to TRBD1. The V segment lost 6 bases and the J segment 5 bases; nucleotides outside the gene matches: 6. The CDR3 loop spans 13 amino acids. The germline gives CDR1 SGHTA, CDR2 FQGNSA. In nucleotides, the CDR3 is TGTGCCAGCAGACGACAGGGAGTATATGGCTACACCTTC. Encoded protein: CASRRQGVYGYTF.

The chain links TRBV4-2 to TRBJ1-2; the match to TRBD1 covers 7 bases. V lost 4 bases and J lost 7; bases outside the gene matches: 12. The CDR3 contains 15 residues. CDR1 and CDR2 (germline): LGHNA, YNFKEQ. The CDR3: CASSLTPTGKSGYTF. The CDR3 coding sequence is TGTGCCAGCAGCCTCACCCCGACAGGGAAATCTGGCTACACCTTC.